This record concerns one T cell receptor beta chain sequence. Its antigen is still unknown. This CDR3 region has 15 residues. V was clipped by 5 bases and J by 4 bases; unmatched bases: 7. This entry belongs to a study of T cell repertoires in cytomegalovirus infection. Study-wide context: Public TCR beta signatures provided an indication of both CMV infection and a matching HLA type.

Study results and limitations: CMV carriers having the relevant HLA were flagged by cumulative public TCR beta family frequency. Predominance within the ex vivo response was attributable to HLA-C-restricted CMV-specific TCR beta clonotypes.

TCRdb re-derived calls from the reads in MiXCR, one entry per CDR3 protein. The sample records some 390,000 distinct CDR3 sequences, 18% being singletons. The chain is built from TRBV12-3 or TRBV12-4 and TRBJ1-5; 8 bases are a match to TRBD1. Sequencing used PBMCs. The clonotype originates from a human donor in good health (CMV status not recorded). Some clones in this sample may be carry-over from other donors' samples. CDR3 DNA: TGTGCCAGCAGTATAACAGGGGGAAGGAATCAGCCCCAGCATTTT. It yields the protein CASSITGGRNQPQHF.